Listed here are 10 T cell receptor beta chains from one sample, sequenced in a study of T cell responses to AZD1222 COVID-19 vaccine. The assay was immunoSEQ multiplex PCR, and TCRdb's table has in-frame clones only and misses some. The sample has 120,000 to 150,000 clones; roughly nine tenths are singletons. The sequences come from peripheral blood, collected on day 0 of AZD1222 vaccination. These receptors came from an adult in good health.

The chain has TRBV6-5 and TRBJ2-1; possibly TRBD2 for D (6 bases). V lost 5 bases, J lost 4 bases, and 9 bases lay in between. Germline V CDR1 and CDR2: MNHEY, SVGAGI. This CDR3 contains 13 residues. The CDR3 sequence: CASSPSAYNEQFF. CDR3 DNA: TGTGCCAGCAGTCCTAGCGCGTACAATGAGCAGTTCTTC.

The chain couples TRBV28 to TRBJ2-2; D not certain. V lost 5 bases, J lost 0 bases, and 13 bases lay in between. The CDR3 sequence is 16 residues long. Germline V CDR1 and CDR2: MDHEN, SYDVKM. CDR3 sequence: CASSHPRITNTGELFF. The CDR3, as DNA: TGTGCCAGCAGTCACCCTAGGATCACGAACACCGGGGAGCTGTTTTTT.

This chain links TRBV3-1 (or the pseudogene TRBV3-2) with TRBJ1-3, with a weak D call TRBD1 (5 bases). CDR1 is LGHDT, CDR2 YNNKEL, per germline (reference sequence). The CDR3 runs 15 residues. Trimming left V 1 base short and J 4 bases short, with 11 bases between. CDR3 nucleotides: TGTGCCAGCAGCCAAGTGGGCTGGGGGGGAAACACCATATATTTT. Protein sequence: CASSQVGWGGNTIYF.

V and J are TRBV6-6 and TRBJ1-3; D remains ambiguous. This CDR3 contains 12 residues. Trimming removed 6 bases at V and 4 bases at J, with 7 bases between. Germline V lookup: CDR1 MNHNY, CDR2 SVGAGI (reference sequence). DNA for the CDR3: TGTGCCAGCAGCCTACAGGGAAACACCATATATTTT. Amino acids: CASSLQGNTIYF.

This chain joins TRBV7-6 and TRBJ2-7; no clear D gene. Trimming pared 4 bases from V and 4 bases from J, leaving 11 bases between. This CDR3 region has 13 residues. Germline CDR1 SGHVS, CDR2 FNYEAQ. The CDR3 bases are TGTGCCAGCAGCTCGTCTTATAGGTACGAGCAGTACTTC. Translation gives CASSSSYRYEQYF.

V gene TRBV6-6 combines with J gene TRBJ1-3; 10 bases match TRBD1. Looked up from germline, CDR1 is MNHNY and CDR2 is SVGAGI (reference sequence). V shed 8 bases and J 4 bases; nucleotides not matched to a gene: 8. CDR3 length: 15 residues. The CDR3 nucleotides are TGTGCCAGCGTCCAGGGACAGGGGATCGGAAACACCATATATTTT. Translating it yields CASVQGQGIGNTIYF.

This chain links TRBV4-3 with TRBJ1-5; 7 bases are shared with TRBD1. Germline V lookup: CDR1 LGHNA, CDR2 YSLEER. The CDR3 length is 15 residues. Trimming cost V 4 bases and J 1 base; bases outside gene matches: 4. CDR3 sequence (DNA): TGCGCCAGCAGCCTCGAGACAGGGAGCAATCAGCCCCAGCATTTT. This codes for CASSLETGSNQPQHF.

This chain uses TRBV18 with TRBJ1-4, with a possible D match to TRBD1 (5 bases). V dropped 3 bases and J dropped 5 bases, with 10 bases sitting between them. Per the germline V gene, CDR1 is KGHSH and CDR2 is LQKENI. This CDR3 region has 14 residues. The CDR3 DNA sequence: TGTGCCAGCTCACCGACCGGGGCCAATGAAAAACTGTTTTTT. Its protein is CASSPTGANEKLFF. The whole variable domain, filled in from reference TRBV18 and TRBJ1-4, reads NAGVMQNPRHLVRRRGQEARLRCSPMKGHSHVYWYRQLPEEGLKFMVYLQKENIIDESGMPKERFSAEFPKEGPSILRIQQVVRGDSAAYFCASSPTGANEKLFFGSGTQLSVL.

The chain couples TRBV19 to TRBJ2-1; weak D call: TRBD1 (6 bases). Trimming left V 5 bases short and J 0 bases short, with 17 bases between. The CDR3 extends over 17 amino acids. CDR1 is LNHDA, CDR2 SQIVND, per germline (reference sequence). CDR3 in DNA: TGTGCCAGTAGTGTACAGGGCGCGGCTAGCTCCTACAATGAGCAGTTCTTC. Protein: CASSVQGAASSYNEQFF.

The chain recombines TRBV18 with TRBJ1-2; possibly TRBD1 for D (6 bases). Trimming removed 4 bases at V and 8 bases at J, with 20 bases between. This CDR3 region has 15 residues. Germline V lookup: CDR1 KGHSH, CDR2 LQKENI. CDR3 sequence reads: CASSLGQSGARGYTF. CDR3 in DNA: TGTGCCAGCTCACTAGGTCAATCGGGGGCGCGAGGCTACACCTTC.